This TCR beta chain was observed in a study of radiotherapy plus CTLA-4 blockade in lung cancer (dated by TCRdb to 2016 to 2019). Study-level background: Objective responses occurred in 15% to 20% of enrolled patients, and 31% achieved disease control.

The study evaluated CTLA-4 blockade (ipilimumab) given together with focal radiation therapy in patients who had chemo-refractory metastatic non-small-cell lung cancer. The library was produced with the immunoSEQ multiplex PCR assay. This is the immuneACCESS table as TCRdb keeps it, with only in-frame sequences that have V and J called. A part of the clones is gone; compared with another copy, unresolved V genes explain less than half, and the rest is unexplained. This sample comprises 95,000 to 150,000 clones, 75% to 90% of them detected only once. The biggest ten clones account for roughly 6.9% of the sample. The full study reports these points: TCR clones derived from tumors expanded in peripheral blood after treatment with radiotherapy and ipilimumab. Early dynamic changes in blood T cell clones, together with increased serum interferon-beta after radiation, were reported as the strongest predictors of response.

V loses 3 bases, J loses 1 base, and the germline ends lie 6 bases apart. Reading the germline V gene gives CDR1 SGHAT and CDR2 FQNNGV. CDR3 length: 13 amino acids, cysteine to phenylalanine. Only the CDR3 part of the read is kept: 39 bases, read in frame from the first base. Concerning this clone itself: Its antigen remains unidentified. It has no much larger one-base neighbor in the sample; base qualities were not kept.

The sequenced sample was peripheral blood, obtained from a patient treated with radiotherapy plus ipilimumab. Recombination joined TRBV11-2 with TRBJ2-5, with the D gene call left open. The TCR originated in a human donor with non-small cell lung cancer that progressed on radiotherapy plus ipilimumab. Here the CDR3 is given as CASSFGIQETQYF. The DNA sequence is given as TGTGCCAGCAGCTTTGGAATCCAAGAGACCCAGTACTTC.